This T cell receptor (beta chain) was captured by sequencing in a study of blood T cell repertoires in COVID-19 (dated by TCRdb to 2018 to 2021). About the study as a whole: Samples from collaborators originated in the United States, Italy and Spain and spanned both the acute and convalescent phases of COVID-19. The material from the prospective study consisted of cDNA or gDNA derived from T cells, B-cell-depleted T cells, or PBMCs. Deeply sampled blood TCRbeta repertoires from subjects exposed to, actively infected with, or recovered from COVID-19 were included in the dataset. The repertoires were released in a freely available public database meant as a resource for research on the immune response to SARS-CoV-2. The samples were drawn from the first 160 participants of the ongoing ImmuneRACE study and from 1,200 or so subjects provided by 6 global collaborators. A de-identified subject ID, COVID-19 status, age in years and sex were almost always included in the sample metadata. Where available, HLA class I and class II types were obtained from metadata supplied by the sample provider rather than from assay-based typing.

Broader findings and caveats from the paper: How much clinical and demographic metadata was included differed by source and by participant, and the metadata was provided uncurated.

One collaborating source in Seattle enrolled patients during active infection and followed them longitudinally through the course of disease. Whole blood was collected in K2EDTA tubes by collaborating institutions according to the institutions' own protocols. For TCRbeta analysis, collaborators shipped samples as frozen whole blood, isolated PBMCs, or DNA extracted from either of those sample types. The immunoSEQ Assay, a bias-controlled multiplex PCR, was used to amplify TCRbeta CDR3 regions from genomic DNA. In the source study's methods: The number of nucleated cells in each sample was estimated from the amplification of reference gene primers within the assay. Sequence reads were collapsed and filtered to measure the absolute abundance of every unique TCRbeta CDR3 rearrangement. For each sample, productive Simpson clonality was calculated as the square root of Simpson's diversity index across productive rearrangements. What TCRdb holds here is the immuneACCESS table cut down to in-frame rearrangements. Part of the clones is not present; checked against another copy, under half of the missing clones reflect an unresolved V gene, and the others are unexplained. V, J and clone size reflect that table, while D and trimming were determined from the DNA. The sample table lists roughly 100,000 clones, about nine tenths of them with a count of one. The top ten hold about 5.7% of the sample.

To note about this clone: Which antigen it targets is not known. No much larger clone exists at a distance of one base, and base qualities are not known.

The CDR3, cysteine through phenylalanine, is 15 amino acids long. Here the CDR3 DNA is all that survives: 45 bases in frame from base 1. A distance of 10 bases separates the germline ends of V and J, which lose 2 bases and 0 bases respectively. CDR1 and CDR2, per the germline V gene, are MNHEY and SVGAGI. The rearrangement combines TRBV6-5 with TRBJ2-5; the D gene is perhaps TRBD2, on 5 matching bases. This sequence was found in a woman aged 50 to 60 with COVID-19, enrolled during active disease. Sequenced sample: peripheral blood. The sequenced DNA is TGTGCCAGCAGTTACAGCGGCGTAAACCAAGAGACCCAGTACTTC. Its protein reads: CASSYSGVNQETQYF.